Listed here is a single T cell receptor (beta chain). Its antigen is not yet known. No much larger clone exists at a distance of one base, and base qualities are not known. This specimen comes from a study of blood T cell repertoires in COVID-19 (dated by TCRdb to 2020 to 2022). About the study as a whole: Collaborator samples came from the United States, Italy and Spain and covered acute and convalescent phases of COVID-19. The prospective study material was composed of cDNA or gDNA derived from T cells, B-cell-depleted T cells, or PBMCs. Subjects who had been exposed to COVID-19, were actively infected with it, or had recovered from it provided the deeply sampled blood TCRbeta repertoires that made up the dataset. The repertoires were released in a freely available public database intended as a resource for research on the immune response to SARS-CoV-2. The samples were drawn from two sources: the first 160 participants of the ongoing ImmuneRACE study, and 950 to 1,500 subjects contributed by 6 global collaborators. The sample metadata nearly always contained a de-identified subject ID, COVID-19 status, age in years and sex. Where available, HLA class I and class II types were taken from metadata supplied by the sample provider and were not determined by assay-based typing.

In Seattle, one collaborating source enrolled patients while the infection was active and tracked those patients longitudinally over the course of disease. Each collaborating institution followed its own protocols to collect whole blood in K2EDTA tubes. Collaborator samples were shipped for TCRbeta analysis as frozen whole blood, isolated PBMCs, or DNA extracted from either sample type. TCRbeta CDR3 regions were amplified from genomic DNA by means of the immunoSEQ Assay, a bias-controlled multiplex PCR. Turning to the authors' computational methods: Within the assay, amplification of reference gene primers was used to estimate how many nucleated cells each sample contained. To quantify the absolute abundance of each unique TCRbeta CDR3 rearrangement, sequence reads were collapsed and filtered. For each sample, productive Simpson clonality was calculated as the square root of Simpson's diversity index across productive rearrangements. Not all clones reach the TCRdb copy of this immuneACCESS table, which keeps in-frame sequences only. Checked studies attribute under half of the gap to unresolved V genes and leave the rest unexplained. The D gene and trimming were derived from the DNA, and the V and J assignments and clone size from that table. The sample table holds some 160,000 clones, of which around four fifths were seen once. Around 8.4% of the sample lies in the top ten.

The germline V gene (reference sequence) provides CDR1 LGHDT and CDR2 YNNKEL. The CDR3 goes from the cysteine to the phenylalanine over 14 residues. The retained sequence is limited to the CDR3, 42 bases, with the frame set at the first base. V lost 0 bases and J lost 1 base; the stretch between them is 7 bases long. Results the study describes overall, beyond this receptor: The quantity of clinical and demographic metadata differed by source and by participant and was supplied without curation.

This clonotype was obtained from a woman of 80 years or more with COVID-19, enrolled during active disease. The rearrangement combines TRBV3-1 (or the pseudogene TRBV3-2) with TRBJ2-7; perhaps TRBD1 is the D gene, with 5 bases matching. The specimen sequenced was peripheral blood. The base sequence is TGTGCCAGCAGCCAAGAGCCAGGGTCCTACGAGCAGTACTTC. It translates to CASSQEPGSYEQYF.